These 27 T cell receptor beta chains came from one sample sequenced in a study of T cell responses to AZD1222 COVID-19 vaccine. The assay was immunoSEQ multiplex PCR, and TCRdb's table has in-frame clones only and misses some. The sample lists fewer than 150,000 clones; approximately 88% were seen once. The sample consisted of peripheral blood, taken 28 days after the second AZD1222 dose. The receptors stem from an adult who received the AZD1222 COVID-19 vaccine.

V is TRBV5-4 and J is TRBJ1-2; D remains unclear. The CDR3 totals 12 residues. Germline V gene sequence: CDR1 SGHNT, CDR2 YYREEE (reference sequence). Trimming removed 3 bases at V and 8 bases at J, with 11 bases between. This CDR3 reads CASSWMERGYTF. The CDR3 nucleotides are TGTGCCAGCAGCTGGATGGAACGCGGCTACACCTTC.

This rearrangement joins TRBV3-1 (or the pseudogene TRBV3-2) to TRBJ2-5; TRBD2 might be the D (6 bases). There are 12 residues in the CDR3. Germline V gene lookup returns CDR1 LGHDT and CDR2 YNNKEL (reference sequence). With 4 bases removed from V and 5 bases from J, the gap between germline ends came to 8 bases. The CDR3 nucleotides are TGTGCCAGCAGCCGGGGGGACGAGACCCAGTACTTC. It yields the protein CASSRGDETQYF.

The rearrangement links TRBV5-1 to TRBJ2-1, with TRBD1 identical over 8 bases. The germline V gene has CDR1 SGHRS and CDR2 YFSETQ. This CDR3 has 14 amino acids. Losses at the gene ends were 0 bases for V and 7 bases for J; bases not matched to a gene: 3. The DNA for the CDR3 is TGCGCCAGCAGCTTGGGGACAGGGTGGAATGAGCAGTTCTTC. This gives the protein CASSLGTGWNEQFF.

J is TRBJ2-7 and V is TRBV28; weak D call: TRBD2 (5 bases). Germline V lookup: CDR1 MDHEN, CDR2 SYDVKM. Trimming removed 2 bases from V and 0 bases from J, with 8 bases in between. This CDR3 has 14 amino acids. In nucleotides, the CDR3 is TGTGCCAGCAGTTTAGGTCTAGCCTCCTACGAGCAGTACTTC. It specifies CASSLGLASYEQYF.

V gene TRBV11-2 combines with J gene TRBJ2-4; 7 bases are a match to TRBD1. Per the germline V gene, CDR1 is SGHAT and CDR2 is FQNNGV. CDR3 length: 14 amino acids. Trimming cost V 3 bases and J 4 bases; bases outside gene matches: 3. CDR3 nucleotide sequence: TGTGCCAGCAGCTTCCGGGACAGTAAAAACATTCAGTACTTC. This sequence encodes CASSFRDSKNIQYF.

The V and J genes are TRBV2 and TRBJ1-5, with a possible D match to TRBD1 (5 bases). The CDR3 runs 15 residues. V lost 2 bases to trimming and J lost 1 base, with 9 bases between them. The germline CDR1 and CDR2 sequences are SNHLY and FYNNEI. The CDR3 DNA reads TGTGCCAGCAGTGAATGGGGCCTAAGCAATCAGCCCCAGCATTTT. It yields the protein CASSEWGLSNQPQHF.

V is TRBV5-1 and J is TRBJ1-4; D ambiguous. V was trimmed by 4 bases and J by 8 bases, leaving 24 bases between them. CDR3 size: 17 residues. Germline loops: CDR1 SGHRS, CDR2 YFSETQ. The CDR3 spells CASSPSSRSTLAEKLFF. CDR3 coding DNA: TGCGCCAGCAGCCCGTCGAGTAGATCGACCCTAGCGGAAAAACTGTTTTTT.

V usage is TRBV3-1 (or the pseudogene TRBV3-2) and J usage is TRBJ2-5; TRBD2 matches 7 bases. Germline-derived CDR1 and CDR2 are LGHDT and YNNKEL (reference sequence). This CDR3 is built from 14 residues. The V segment lost 1 base and the J segment 4 bases; nucleotides outside the gene matches: 3. CDR3 nucleotide sequence: TGTGCCAGCAGCCAAGCAGGGAGGGCAGAGACCCAGTACTTC. Translated, it gives CASSQAGRAETQYF.

This clone was counted a few times. This CDR3 is CASSYSDGVGSEQYF. CDR3 bases: TGTGCCAGCAGTTACTCGGACGGGGTCGGTTCCGAGCAGTACTTC. This rearrangement joins TRBV6-5 to TRBJ2-7; D is possibly TRBD2 (5 bases). Trimming left V 0 bases short and J 6 bases short, with 15 bases between. Germline V gives CDR1 MNHEY, CDR2 SVGAGI. This CDR3 contains 15 residues.

This chain uses TRBV21-1 with TRBJ1-5. TRBV21-1 is shown as a pseudogene. The CDR3 spans 14 residues. CDR3 sequence (DNA): TGTGCCAGCAGCAATTCTTGGACGAATCAGCCCCAGCATTTT. This sequence encodes CASSNSWTNQPQHF.

The rearrangement joins TRBV18 to TRBJ1-1; D is uncertain. V gave up 3 bases and J gave up 1 base, with 9 bases separating them. Germline assignment: CDR1 KGHSH and CDR2 LQKENI. The CDR3 contains 14 residues. This CDR3 is CASSPDTWNTEAFF. The DNA of the CDR3 is TGTGCCAGCTCACCCGACACCTGGAACACTGAAGCTTTCTTT.

The chain has TRBV25-1 and TRBJ2-2; D gene uncertain. Germline V gene sequence: CDR1 MGHDK, CDR2 SYGVNS. This CDR3 contains 12 residues. Between the trimmed V and J ends, which lost 11 bases and 6 bases, there was a span of 13 bases. The CDR3 coding sequence is TGTGCCTGTTCATTTATGTCCGGGGAGCTGTTTTTT. Residues: CACSFMSGELFF. Based on the CDR3 plus reference TRBV25-1 and TRBJ2-2, the full variable domain is EADIYQTPRYLVIGTGKKITLECSQTMGHDKMYWYQQDPGMELHLIHYSYGVNSTEKGDLSSESTVSRIRTEHFPLTLESARPSHTSQYLCACSFMSGELFFGEGSRLTVL.

The V and J genes are TRBV5-1 and TRBJ1-1; possibly TRBD1 for D (6 bases). Trimming took off 0 bases at V and 4 bases at J, with 10 bases between the two ends. In germline, CDR1 is SGHRS, CDR2 YFSETQ. This CDR3 contains 14 residues. CDR3 DNA: TGCGCCAGCAGCTTGGCCGAGGGGGGCACTGAAGCTTTCTTT. This encodes CASSLAEGGTEAFF.

CDR3 DNA sequence: TGTGCCAGCAGCCCCCGGGGGGGAGGGGGGCAATTGAACACTGAAGCTTTCTTT. This translates into CASSPRGGGGQLNTEAFF. This sequence joins TRBV9 and TRBJ1-1; weak D call: TRBD1 (6 bases). The CDR3 covers 18 residues. V lost 4 bases and J 0 bases, leaving 22 bases between the germline ends. The germline V gene has CDR1 SGDLS and CDR2 YYNGEE.

This clone was counted a single time. The chain couples TRBV18 to TRBJ1-1; D perhaps matches TRBD1 (6 bases). CDR1 is KGHSH and CDR2 is LQKENI in the germline V gene. V shed 3 bases and J shed 4 bases, with 12 bases lying between them. This CDR3 is built from 14 residues. For the CDR3, the DNA is TGTGCCAGCTCACCCGAACAGGGCAGCACTGAAGCTTTCTTT. Its protein is CASSPEQGSTEAFF.

This clone was observed a handful of times. The chain recombines TRBV6-6 with TRBJ2-1; 10 bases agree with TRBD2. The V gene end was trimmed by 10 bases and the J gene end by 4 bases; junction bases not matched to a gene: 10. The CDR3 has 15 residues. Per germline, CDR1 MNHNY and CDR2 SVGAGI (reference sequence). CDR3 in DNA: TGTGCCACCTCTAGCGGGAGAGGTTGGTACAATGAGCAGTTCTTC. Amino acid sequence: CATSSGRGWYNEQFF.

The chain combines TRBV10-3 with TRBJ2-1; 10 bases fit TRBD1. With 6 bases clipped from V and 6 bases from J, the junction kept 11 bases outside the gene matches. The CDR3 is made up of 16 amino acids. The germline CDR1 and CDR2 sequences are ENHRY and SYGVKD. In nucleotides, the CDR3 is TGTGCCATCAGAGATCCTTCCCGGGACAGGGGCAATGAGCAGTTCTTC. The encoded protein is CAIRDPSRDRGNEQFF.

The chain recombines TRBV9 with TRBJ2-3; perhaps TRBD1 as D (5 bases). V lost 4 bases to trimming and J lost 5 bases, with 11 bases between them. Germline CDR1 SGDLS, CDR2 YYNGEE. The CDR3 consists of 13 residues. This chain's CDR3 is CASSRGDEDTQYF. In DNA form, the CDR3 reads TGTGCCAGCAGCAGGGGTGACGAAGATACGCAGTATTTT.

The chain joins TRBV20-1 to TRBJ2-1, with TRBD2 identical over 13 bases. V was pared by 3 bases and J by 10 bases, with 21 bases of the junction left unmatched. The CDR3 spans 19 residues. Germline V gene sequence: CDR1 DFQATT, CDR2 SNEGSKA (reference sequence). The CDR3 sequence: CSASSATSGRTPGNNEQFF. CDR3 coding DNA: TGCAGTGCTAGTTCCGCGACTAGCGGGAGGACTCCAGGTAATAACGAGCAGTTCTTC.

This chain links TRBV5-4 with TRBJ1-2; D ambiguous. Germline V CDR1 and CDR2: SGHNT, YYREEE (reference sequence). The CDR3 covers 14 residues. V was shortened by 4 bases and J by 3 bases, with 13 bases between the two germline ends. The CDR3 nucleotides read TGTGCCAGCAGCCCTCAGATGGAGTACTATGGCTACACCTTC. This sequence encodes CASSPQMEYYGYTF.

The chain couples TRBV6-6 to TRBJ1-4; D is uncertain. The germline gives CDR1 MNHNY, CDR2 SVGAGI (reference sequence). The CDR3 has 16 amino acids. The V end was cut by 4 bases, the J end by 1 base, with 13 bases between. CDR3 nucleotide sequence: TGTGCCAGCAGTTCACCACCGGGAGGAACTAATGAAAAACTGTTTTTT. Translation: CASSSPPGGTNEKLFF.

CDR3 bases: TGTGCCACCAGCAGAGATAGTACAGTCAACTATGGCTACACCTTC. As protein: CATSRDSTVNYGYTF. The gene calls are TRBV15 and TRBJ1-2, with D unresolved. The CDR3 is 15 amino acids. Germline assignment: CDR1 LNHNV and CDR2 YYDKDF (reference sequence). Trimming left V 0 bases short and J 2 bases short, with 10 bases between.

Note on this clone: This CDR3 is also generated by other DNA sequences in the sample. The chain joins TRBV28 to TRBJ2-5; D not certain. CDR1 is MDHEN and CDR2 is SYDVKM in the germline V gene. Trimming pared 3 bases from V and 4 bases from J, leaving 3 bases between. The CDR3 runs to 11 residues. CDR3 nucleotides: TGTGCCAGCAGTTTGGGAGAGACCCAGTACTTC. Protein product: CASSLGETQYF.

The chain is built from TRBV6-5 and TRBJ2-1, with TRBD2 identical over 8 bases. V was pared by 5 bases and J by 6 bases, with 3 bases of the junction left unmatched. The CDR3 runs to 13 residues. Germline V lookup: CDR1 MNHEY, CDR2 SVGAGI. The DNA for the CDR3 is TGTGCCAGCAGTACCAGCGGGAGCAATGAGCAGTTCTTC. Translated: CASSTSGSNEQFF.

The V call is TRBV6-5, the J call TRBJ2-7; possibly TRBD1 or TRBD2 for D (5 bases each). The germline gives CDR1 MNHEY, CDR2 SVGAGI. CDR3 size: 14 residues. V lost 2 bases to trimming and J lost 0 bases, with 8 bases between them. The CDR3, as DNA: TGTGCCAGCAGTTACAAGGGGAGCTCCTACGAGCAGTACTTC. Residues: CASSYKGSSYEQYF.

This clone was detected a few times. This sequence joins TRBV20-1 and TRBJ2-7; no firm D call. The ends were cut back, 5 bases at V and 0 bases at J, with 2 bases in the middle. Germline loops: CDR1 DFQATT, CDR2 SNEGSKA (reference sequence). CDR3 size: 10 residues. CDR3 bases: TGCAGTGCTGCCTCCTACGAGCAGTACTTC. Translation gives CSAASYEQYF.

The chain employs TRBV7-2 and TRBJ1-1, with D unclear. V dropped 1 base and J dropped 1 base, with 7 bases sitting between them. CDR1 SGHTA and CDR2 FQGNSA come from the germline V gene. This CDR3 has 14 residues. The CDR3 bases are TGTGCCAGCAGCTTAGGGGGAGAGAACACTGAAGCTTTCTTT. Residues: CASSLGGENTEAFF.